This TCR beta chain appears in the sequencing data of a study of blood T cell repertoires in COVID-19. The CDR3 is made up of 14 amino acids. The V and J ends lost 7 bases and 5 bases respectively, with 12 bases between them. The germline gives CDR1 MDHEN, CDR2 SYDVKM. The assay was immunoSEQ multiplex PCR, and TCRdb's table has in-frame clones only and misses some. The table has under 300,000 clones, 86% seen once; the top ten hold around 2%. The sequencing input was peripheral blood. This sequence originates from a man between 25 and 39 years old who had recovered from COVID-19. V usage is TRBV28 and J usage is TRBJ1-6, with D tentatively TRBD1 (5 bases). The CDR3 loop reads CASTSAGDNSPLHF. CDR3 in DNA: TGTGCCAGCACCTCGGCGGGGGATAATTCACCCCTCCACTTT.